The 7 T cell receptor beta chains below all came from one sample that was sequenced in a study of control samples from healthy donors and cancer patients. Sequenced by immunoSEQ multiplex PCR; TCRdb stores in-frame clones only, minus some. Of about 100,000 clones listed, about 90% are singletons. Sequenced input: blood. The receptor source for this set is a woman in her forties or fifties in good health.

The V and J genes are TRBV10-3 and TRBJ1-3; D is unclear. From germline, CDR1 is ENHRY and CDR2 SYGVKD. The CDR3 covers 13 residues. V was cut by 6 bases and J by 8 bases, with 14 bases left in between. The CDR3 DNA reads TGTGCCATCAGAGGCGGCCAGTGGGACACCATATATTTT. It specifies CAIRGGQWDTIYF.

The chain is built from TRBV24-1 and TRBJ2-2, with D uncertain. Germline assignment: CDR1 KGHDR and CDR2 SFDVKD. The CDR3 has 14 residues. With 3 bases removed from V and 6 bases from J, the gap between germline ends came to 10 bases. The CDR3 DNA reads TGTGCCACCAGTGATAACTGGGCGGCCGGGGAGCTGTTTTTT. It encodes CATSDNWAAGELFF.

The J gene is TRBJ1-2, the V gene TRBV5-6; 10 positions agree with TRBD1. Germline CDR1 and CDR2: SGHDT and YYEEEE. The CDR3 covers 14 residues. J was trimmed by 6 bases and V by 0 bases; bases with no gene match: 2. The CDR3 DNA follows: TGTGCCAGCAGCTTGGTGGGACAGGGGAATGGCTACACCTTC. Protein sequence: CASSLVGQGNGYTF.

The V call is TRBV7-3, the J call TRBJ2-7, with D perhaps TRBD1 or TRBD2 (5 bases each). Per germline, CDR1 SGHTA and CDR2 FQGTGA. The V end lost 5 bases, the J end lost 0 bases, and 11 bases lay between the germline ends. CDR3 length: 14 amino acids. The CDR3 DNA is TGTGCCAGCAGCCCGCCGGGGCCCTCCTACGAGCAGTACGTC. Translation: CASSPPGPSYEQYV.

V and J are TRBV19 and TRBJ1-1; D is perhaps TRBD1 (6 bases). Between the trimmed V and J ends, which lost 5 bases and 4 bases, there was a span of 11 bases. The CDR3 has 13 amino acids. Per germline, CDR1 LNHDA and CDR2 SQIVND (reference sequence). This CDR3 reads CASSRGRGTEAFF. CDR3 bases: TGTGCCAGTAGTCGAGGCAGGGGCACTGAAGCTTTCTTT.

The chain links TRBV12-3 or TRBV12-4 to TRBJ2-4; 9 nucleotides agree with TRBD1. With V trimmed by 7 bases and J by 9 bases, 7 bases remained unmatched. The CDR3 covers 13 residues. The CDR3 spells CASTDRGRGIQYF. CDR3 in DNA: TGTGCCAGCACGGACAGGGGCCGGGGCATTCAGTACTTC.

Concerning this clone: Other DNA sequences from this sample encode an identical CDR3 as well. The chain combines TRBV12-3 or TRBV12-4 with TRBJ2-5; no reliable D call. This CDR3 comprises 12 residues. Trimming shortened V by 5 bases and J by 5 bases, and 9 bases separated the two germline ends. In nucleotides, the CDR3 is TGTGCCAGCAGTCCCTCAACGGAGACCCAGTACTTC. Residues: CASSPSTETQYF.